This T cell receptor beta chain is from a study of cytotoxic CD8 clonotypes in ibrutinib-treated CLL. At the level of the study: Results showed some 25 partial and 2 complete responses; following median roughly 68 months, approximately 14 remained remitted, around twelve advanced. Samples showed on average about 250,000 productive templates and roughly 90,000 productive rearrangements.

General study results and limits: Starting clonality was above that of age-matched healthy donors and tracked circulating CD8+ T-cell counts.

With regard to this clone: Antigen: not known.

For TCR beta libraries, about 2 micrograms of genomic DNA were obtained from cryopreserved PBMCs. Germline assignment: CDR1 SEHNR and CDR2 FQNEAQ (reference sequence). CDR3 length equals 13 residues. Trimming cost V 4 bases and J 1 base, with 7 bases left between them. The method was immunoSEQ multiplex PCR; TCRdb's version includes in-frame clones alone and lacks a portion of them. The repertoire consists of some 130,000 clones, with 75% to 80% occurring once and the leading ten covering 5.1%. The source was PBMCs, collected after 24 months of ibrutinib treatment. This sequence joins TRBV7-9 and TRBJ1-1; D perhaps matches TRBD1 (6 bases). This clonotype was sampled from a human donor with chronic lymphocytic leukemia. This chain's CDR3 is CASSSDRNTEAFF. The CDR3 bases are TGTGCCAGCAGCTCGGACAGGAACACTGAAGCTTTCTTT.